A single sample gave rise to the 3 T cell receptor beta chains below, sequenced in a study of T-cell memory formation after mild COVID-19. MiXCR was run by TCRdb on the 5' RACE reads, yielding one entry per CDR3 protein. The table lists 250,000 to 350,000 distinct CDR3 sequences, more than 15% of them singletons. The specimen was PBMCs or a T cell subset sorted from them (not recorded which). The receptors were gathered from a man aged 18 to 30 who had mild COVID-19 (a few samples of this study predate the infection). Cell type and time point are not known.

The J gene is TRBJ2-7, the V gene TRBV7-8; 9 nucleotides match TRBD1. The CDR3 consists of 15 residues. The germline gives CDR1 SGHVS, CDR2 FQNEAQ. Trimming took 4 bases from V and 0 from J; bases not matched to a gene: 4. CDR3 DNA sequence: TGTGCCAGCAGCTGGGACAGGGAGAGCTCCTACGAGCAGTACTTC. The encoded protein is CASSWDRESSYEQYF. Using reference TRBV7-8 and TRBJ2-7 for the parts outside the CDR3, the full variable domain is GAGVSQSPRYKVAKRGQDVALRCDPISGHVSLFWYQQALGQGPEFLTYFQNEAQLDKSGLPSDRFFAERPEGSVSTLKIQRTQQEDSAVYLCASSWDRESSYEQYFGPGTRLTVT.

This clonotype occurred a few times. The chain links TRBV20-1 to TRBJ1-1; a possible D gene is TRBD1 (6 bases). Germline V lookup: CDR1 DFQATT, CDR2 SNEGSKA (reference sequence). The V end was cut by 5 bases, the J end by 5 bases, with 21 bases between. The CDR3 consists of 15 residues. CDR3: CSAGTNGGRGTEAFF. CDR3 nucleotide sequence: TGCAGTGCTGGAACCAACGGGGGGCGCGGGACTGAAGCTTTCTTT.

This clonotype occurred many times. This chain joins TRBV5-1 and TRBJ2-5; D tentatively fits TRBD1 or TRBD2 (5 bases each). V was pared by 4 bases and J by 5 bases, with 9 bases between. This CDR3 region has 12 residues. Germline CDR1 SGHRS, CDR2 YFSETQ. The CDR3 DNA sequence: TGCGCCAGCAGCGAGGGGATGGAGACCCAGTACTTC. This codes for CASSEGMETQYF.